Below are 4 T cell receptor beta chains sequenced from a single sample in a study of human T cells and chemical hapten exposure. This sample's time point: patch test 2, 6 weeks after DPC sensitization. Stated treatment: therapeutic diphenylcyclopropenone sensitization with weekly scalp DPC. MiXCR, applied by TCRdb to the RACE reads, yields one record per CDR3 protein. The table includes under 450,000 distinct CDR3 sequences, about 6% detected once. The source material was whole blood, sampled in connection with sensitization to the hapten diphenylcyclopropenone (DPC). The origin of the receptors is a woman in her late teens or twenties with alopecia areata. Some clones in this sample may be carry-over from other donors' samples.

This clonotype was recorded at least ten times. V usage is TRBV6-2 or TRBV6-3 and J usage is TRBJ1-5; D remains ambiguous. This CDR3 region has 14 residues. With 9 bases removed from V and 1 base from J, the gap between germline ends came to 13 bases. Germline CDR1 is MNHEY and CDR2 is SVGEGT. The CDR3 region has the DNA TGTGCCAGTCGAAAGGGAGGGAGCAATCAGCCCCAGCATTTT. Protein product: CASRKGGSNQPQHF.

As concerns this clonotype: A much larger clone lies one base from this, so it may be a read error. The V call is TRBV9, the J call TRBJ1-3; possibly TRBD1 for D (5 bases). CDR3 size: 13 residues. Germline V lookup: CDR1 SGDLS, CDR2 YYNGEE. This CDR3 reads CAGSDSQGHTIYF. Written as DNA, the CDR3 is TGTGCCGGCAGCGACTCCCAGGGACACACCATATATTTT.

This clonotype has at least ten counts. The chain uses TRBV7-3 and TRBJ1-1; 8 nucleotides agree with TRBD1. CDR3 length equals 14 residues. The V segment lost 5 bases and the J segment 7 bases; nucleotides outside the gene matches: 9. Germline loops: CDR1 SGHTA, CDR2 FQGTGA. The CDR3 loop reads CASSPRTGLNEAFF. In DNA form, the CDR3 reads TGTGCCAGCAGCCCGAGGACAGGGCTAAATGAAGCTTTCTTT.

The chain employs TRBV3-1 and TRBJ1-4, with 7 bases identical to TRBD1. Germline V gives CDR1 LGHDT, CDR2 YNNKEL (reference sequence). The CDR3 totals 12 residues. V was clipped by 8 bases and J by 7 bases; unmatched bases: 4. CDR3 bases: TGTGCCAGCCGCAGGGGGGTTGAAAAACTGTTTTTT. This sequence encodes CASRRGVEKLFF.